This T cell receptor (beta chain) was recorded in a study of shared T cell receptors in the human thymus. Per the germline V gene, CDR1 is LNHDA and CDR2 is SQIVND (reference sequence). This CDR3 has 14 amino acids. The V end lost 6 bases, the J end lost 3 bases, and 14 bases lay between the germline ends. Using immunoSEQ multiplex PCR, the repertoire was profiled, and TCRdb retains in-frame clones only, with some absent. The sample carries about 730,000 clones, 75% to 90% recorded once. This sample was shared with a second study, whose subject was human thymus T cells. This second report adds: Resections from corrective heart surgery supplied the thymus tissue. Related studies found that unrelated individuals share highly overlapping thymic repertoires.

The sequence came from a girl under three years old with a congenital heart defect. The sample taken for sequencing was thymocytes. The chain combines TRBV19 with TRBJ2-5, with a tentative D call TRBD2 (6 bases). CDR3 amino acids: CASSRDGGKETQYF. CDR3 in DNA: TGTGCCAGTAGCCGTGACGGAGGGAAAGAGACCCAGTACTTC.